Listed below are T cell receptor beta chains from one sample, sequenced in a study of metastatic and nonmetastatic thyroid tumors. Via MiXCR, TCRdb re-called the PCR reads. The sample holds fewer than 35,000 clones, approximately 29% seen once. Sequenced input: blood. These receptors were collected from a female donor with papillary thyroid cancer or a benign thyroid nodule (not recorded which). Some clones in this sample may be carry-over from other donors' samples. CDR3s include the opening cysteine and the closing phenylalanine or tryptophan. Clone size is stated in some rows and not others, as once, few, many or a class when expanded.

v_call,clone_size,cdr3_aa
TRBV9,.,CASSVFVGGELFF
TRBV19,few,CASSAGTSFEQYF
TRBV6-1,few,CASSIGPDRGYGYTF
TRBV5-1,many,CASSRLDRSQRVEAFF
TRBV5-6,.,CASSLLAGEGSYEQYF
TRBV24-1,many,CATSGAGPSYEQYF
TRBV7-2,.,CASSSSGNHEQYF
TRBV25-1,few,CASSETSVRVNEQFF
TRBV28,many,CASHRDRGAEAFF
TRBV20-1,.,CSAGIQGMSGSYEQYF
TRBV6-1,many,CASIEIGGRYGYTF
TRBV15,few,CATSSWTSRSYEQYF
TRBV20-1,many,CSASDGALGSYNEQFF
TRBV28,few,CASSITGGSTYNEQFF
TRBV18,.,CASSPPETGLETQYF
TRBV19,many,CASSKEGHFVSGNTIYF
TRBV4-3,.,CASSPTGCAEAFF
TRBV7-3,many,CASSLAGSYNEQFF
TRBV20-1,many,CSARVPGTSVSTDTQYF
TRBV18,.,CASSPRQGYTGELFF
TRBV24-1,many,CATSDFRQANTGELFF
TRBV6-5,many,CASSYTRTGGGYGYTF
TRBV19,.,CASSIYTSNQPQHF
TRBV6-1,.,CASIPSRWGPQPQHF
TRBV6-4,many,CASSDSVKQGVGEQFF